This T cell receptor beta chain was identified in a study of shared clonotypes between healthy human individuals. Study outcomes and limitations: Donors were few, which limited the genetic and exposure-history diversity represented.

Clones were sequenced by immunoSEQ multiplex PCR, and TCRdb holds only the in-frame ones, with some missing. The table shows under 2,500,000 clones, with approximately 95% occurring only once. With regard to this clone: What it recognizes is unknown.

Sequencing was carried out using naive CD4+ T cells sorted from blood. Subset of the sample: CD45RA+ positively selected. This TCR derives from a man between 18 and 35 years old in good health.

CDR3 sequence (DNA): TGTGCCTGGAGGGGCCAGCCAGCAACTAATGAAAAACTGTTTTTT. As protein: CAWRGQPATNEKLFF. The chain carries TRBV30 and TRBJ1-4; D call uncertain. V was clipped by 3 bases and J by 0 bases, with 11 bases between them. Germline CDR1 GTSNPN, CDR2 SVGIG (reference sequence). The CDR3 covers 15 residues. Combining the CDR3 with reference TRBV30 and TRBJ1-4 gives the whole variable domain SQTIHQWPATLVQPVGSPLSLECTVEGTSNPNLYWYRQAAGRGLQLLFYSVGIGQISSEVPQNLSASRPQDRQFILSSKKLLLSDSGFYLCAWRGQPATNEKLFFGSGTQLSVL.